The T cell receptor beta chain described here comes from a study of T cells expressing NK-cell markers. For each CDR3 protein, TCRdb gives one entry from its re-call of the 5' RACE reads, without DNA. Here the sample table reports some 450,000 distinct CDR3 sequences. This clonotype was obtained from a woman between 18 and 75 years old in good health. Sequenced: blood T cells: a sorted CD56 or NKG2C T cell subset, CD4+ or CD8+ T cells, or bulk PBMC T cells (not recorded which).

This chain's CDR3 is CASSITGGAEQFF. J is TRBJ2-1 and V is TRBV19; as DNA is missing, the TRBD1 call by TCRdb cannot be tested. Germline V lookup: CDR1 LNHDA, CDR2 SQIVND (reference sequence). The CDR3 has 13 amino acids.